The 26 T cell receptor beta chains reported below all come from one sample, sequenced in a study of shared clonotypes between healthy human individuals. The protocol was immunoSEQ multiplex PCR, while the TCRdb copy is restricted to in-frame clones and leaves out a portion. The sample carries some 2,500,000 clones, over 85% recorded once. Sequenced sample: naive CD4+ T cells from PBMCs. Subset noted: CD45RA+ positively selected. Every receptor here comes from a man between 18 and 29 years old in good health. Some clones in this sample may be carry-over from other donors' samples.

The V call is TRBV29-1, the J call TRBJ2-1; possibly TRBD1 for D (6 bases). Germline CDR1 SQVTM, CDR2 ANQGSEA. CDR3 length equals 16 residues. V was pared by 3 bases and J by 8 bases, with 23 bases between. In nucleotides, the CDR3 is TGCAGCGTTGATCTTGGGAGCGGCAGGGGTGGAGATGAGCAGTTCTTC. It yields the protein CSVDLGSGRGGDEQFF.

Comments on this clone: Other DNA sequences of this sample code for an identical CDR3. The chain is built from TRBV9 and TRBJ2-3, with D perhaps matching TRBD1 or TRBD2 (5 bases each). Trimming cost V 0 bases and J 0 bases, with 8 bases left between them. The CDR3 sequence is 15 residues long. CDR1 SGDLS and CDR2 YYNGEE come from the germline V gene. CDR3 coding DNA: TGTGCCAGCAGCGTAGTTGGGACGAGCACAGATACGCAGTATTTT. Its protein product is CASSVVGTSTDTQYF.

As for this clone: Distinct nucleotide sequences in the sample also encode this CDR3. The chain is built from TRBV7-3 and TRBJ2-1; possible D gene TRBD2, 6 bases. CDR3 size: 15 residues. Trimming removed 0 bases at V and 4 bases at J, with 10 bases between. Germline values: CDR1 SGHTA, CDR2 FQGTGA. Here the CDR3 DNA reads TGTGCCAGCAGCTTAACGCGGGACCCATACAATGAGCAGTTCTTC. Amino acid sequence: CASSLTRDPYNEQFF.

The chain joins TRBV11-2 to TRBJ2-7; D gene unclear. Deletions cut 5 bases from V and 3 bases from J, with 11 bases between. This CDR3 is built from 13 residues. Germline values: CDR1 SGHAT, CDR2 FQNNGV. The CDR3 DNA sequence: TGTGCCAGCAGCCCACTAACCTTCTACGAGCAGTACTTC. Its protein is CASSPLTFYEQYF.

The chain joins TRBV10-3 to TRBJ2-5, with D perhaps matching TRBD2 (5 bases). The better agreement between TRBJ2-7 and the DNA end casts doubt on the J call. From germline, CDR1 is ENHRY and CDR2 SYGVKD. This CDR3 spans 13 amino acids. The CDR3 region has the DNA TGTGCCATCAGTCAGACCGGGGACTACGAGCAGTACTTC. Encoded protein: CAISQTGDYEQYF.

This chain connects TRBV11-2 to TRBJ1-2; D is uncertain. The germline CDR1 and CDR2 sequences are SGHAT and FQNNGV. This CDR3 has 13 residues. The V gene lost 1 base and the J gene lost 3 bases, with 6 bases spanning the gap. CDR3 DNA sequence: TGTGCCAGCAGCTTAGCACGGGACTATGGCTACACCTTC. Translating gives CASSLARDYGYTF.

The chain links TRBV27 to TRBJ1-1, with D perhaps matching TRBD1 (5 bases). V dropped 3 bases and J dropped 4 bases, with 15 bases sitting between them. The length of the CDR3 is 15 residues. Per the germline V gene, CDR1 is MNHEY and CDR2 is SMNVEV (reference sequence). The CDR3 DNA reads as TGTGCCAGCAGTTTTGAACCAACAGGAAGCACTGAAGCTTTCTTT. Its protein product is CASSFEPTGSTEAFF.

The V call is TRBV29-1, the J call TRBJ2-1; tentatively, D is TRBD1 or TRBD2 (5 bases each). Trimming took off 1 base at V and 3 bases at J, with 16 bases between the two ends. The CDR3 length is 16 residues. Germline CDR1 SQVTM, CDR2 ANQGSEA. The CDR3 reads CSVEGGWGKGYNEQFF. CDR3 coding DNA: TGCAGCGTTGAAGGAGGATGGGGGAAGGGCTACAATGAGCAGTTCTTC.

This clone was detected a few times. The chain carries TRBV4-1 and TRBJ1-1; 8 nucleotides align to TRBD1. The CDR3 runs 15 residues. Germline V gene lookup returns CDR1 MGHRA and CDR2 YSYEKL. The V segment lost 4 bases and the J segment 7 bases; nucleotides outside the gene matches: 11. The CDR3 bases are TGCGCCAGCAGCCGAATCGGACAGGGTTCAAATGAAGCTTTCTTT. This gives the protein CASSRIGQGSNEAFF.

The rearrangement links TRBV5-6 to TRBJ1-2; D gene ambiguous. The CDR3 runs to 13 residues. The V and J ends lost 5 bases and 5 bases respectively, with 13 bases between them. Germline assignment: CDR1 SGHDT and CDR2 YYEEEE. The chain's CDR3 is CASSSRRIYGYTF. DNA of the CDR3: TGTGCCAGCAGTTCGAGACGGATTTATGGCTACACCTTC.

J is TRBJ2-1 and V is TRBV18, with 9 bases fitting TRBD2. Germline trimming cut 6 bases from V and 6 bases from J; bases unmatched to any gene: 9. In germline, CDR1 is KGHSH, CDR2 LQKENI. This CDR3 contains 15 residues. CDR3 region: CASSPRTSAFNEQFF. The DNA for the CDR3 is TGTGCCAGCTCTCCAAGGACTAGCGCCTTCAATGAGCAGTTCTTC. Based on the CDR3 plus reference TRBV18 and TRBJ2-1, the full variable domain is NAGVMQNPRHLVRRRGQEARLRCSPMKGHSHVYWYRQLPEEGLKFMVYLQKENIIDESGMPKERFSAEFPKEGPSILRIQQVVRGDSAAYFCASSPRTSAFNEQFFGPGTRLTVL.

The rearrangement links TRBV27 to TRBJ1-2, with TRBD1 as a possible D gene (6 bases). The CDR3 runs 15 residues. V lost 6 bases and J lost 0, with 14 bases in between. Per germline, CDR1 MNHEY and CDR2 SMNVEV (reference sequence). The DNA of the CDR3 is TGTGCCAGCAGCCGAGCCCGGACAGCTAACTATGGCTACACCTTC. The encoded protein is CASSRARTANYGYTF.

J is TRBJ2-1 and V is TRBV6-1; TRBD1 matches 8 bases. V trimming: 6 bases; J trimming: 5 bases; junction bases outside the gene matches: 6. CDR1 and CDR2 (germline): MNHNS, SASEGT. This CDR3 comprises 14 residues. CDR3 region: CASSIRTGNNEQFF. The CDR3 coding sequence is TGTGCCAGCAGCATACGGACAGGGAACAATGAGCAGTTCTTC.

V gene TRBV29-1 combines with J gene TRBJ1-5; 7 bases are a match to TRBD1. The CDR3 runs to 14 residues. Germline V lookup: CDR1 SQVTM, CDR2 ANQGSEA. V trimming: 5 bases; J trimming: 7 bases; junction bases outside the gene matches: 11. The chain's CDR3 is CSVSDRWSGQPQHF. CDR3 in DNA: TGCAGCGTTTCGGACAGGTGGTCAGGGCAGCCCCAGCATTTT.

This clone was found a few times. The CDR3 here is CASNLGRGEAFF. CDR3 sequence (DNA): TGTGCCAGCAACTTGGGGAGGGGAGAAGCTTTCTTT. V usage is TRBV6-1 and J usage is TRBJ1-1; D possibly corresponds to TRBD1 (5 bases). Per germline, CDR1 MNHNS and CDR2 SASEGT. V lost 7 bases and J lost 8, with 14 bases in between. The length of the CDR3 is 12 residues.

Comment on this clone: Other DNA sequences within the sample encode an identical CDR3. The chain links TRBV5-1 to TRBJ2-7; D not resolved. Deletions cut 0 bases from V and 2 bases from J, with 12 bases between. CDR3 length equals 15 residues. CDR1 and CDR2 (germline): SGHRS, YFSETQ. This CDR3 is CASSLGSAGPYEQYF. DNA of the CDR3: TGCGCCAGCAGCTTGGGTTCGGCAGGCCCCTACGAGCAGTACTTC.

V is TRBV11-3 and J is TRBJ2-3; a weak D match, TRBD2 (7 bases). The germline V gene encodes CDR1 SGHNT and CDR2 YENEEA. The CDR3 totals 15 residues. V lost 3 bases and J lost 2, with 12 bases in between. CDR3 sequence: CASSFSRGATDTQYF. The CDR3 region has the DNA TGTGCCAGCAGCTTTTCCCGGGGGGCCACAGATACGCAGTATTTT.

This chain uses TRBV19 with TRBJ2-3; no clear D gene. V was shortened by 5 bases and J by 2 bases, with 11 bases between the two germline ends. The CDR3 has 14 residues. CDR1 LNHDA and CDR2 SQIVND come from the germline V gene (reference sequence). The CDR3 DNA sequence: TGTGCCAGTAGTGGGCAGGTACCCACAGATACGCAGTATTTT. Protein product: CASSGQVPTDTQYF.

The genes are TRBV7-9 and TRBJ1-2; possibly TRBD1 for D (6 bases). V dropped 1 base and J dropped 4 bases, with 13 bases sitting between them. The CDR3 is 15 residues long. Germline CDR1 reads SEHNR; CDR2 reads FQNEAQ (reference sequence). The CDR3 sequence is CASSLEGGLIYGYTF. Here the CDR3 DNA reads TGTGCCAGCAGCTTAGAGGGGGGGCTTATCTATGGCTACACCTTC.

The chain recombines TRBV4-1 with TRBJ2-7; 8 positions agree with TRBD1. The germline V gene has CDR1 MGHRA and CDR2 YSYEKL. V lost 3 bases and J lost 3; bases outside the gene matches: 7. This CDR3 is 15 amino acids long. CDR3 sequence reads: CASSHPGQGRYEQYF. CDR3 sequence (DNA): TGCGCCAGCAGCCACCCAGGACAGGGCCGCTACGAGCAGTACTTC.

V gene TRBV5-1 combines with J gene TRBJ2-3; TRBD2 agrees at 9 bases. This CDR3 region has 15 residues. J gave up 5 bases and V 1 base, and 5 bases lay outside the gene matches. Germline CDR1 SGHRS, CDR2 YFSETQ. This CDR3 is CASSLLAGVLDTQYF. As DNA, the CDR3 is TGCGCCAGCAGCTTGTTAGCGGGAGTGCTAGATACGCAGTATTTT.

This chain links TRBV7-8 with TRBJ1-1; D not certain. This CDR3 spans 15 amino acids. Trimming removed 0 bases at V and 0 bases at J, with 8 bases between. Germline V gene lookup returns CDR1 SGHVS and CDR2 FQNEAQ. The CDR3 nucleotides are TGTGCCAGCAGCTTAGCCCGGCCAATGAACACTGAAGCTTTCTTT. This gives the protein CASSLARPMNTEAFF.

The genes are TRBV7-8 and TRBJ2-3; D is perhaps TRBD1 (5 bases). V dropped 7 bases and J dropped 6 bases, with 20 bases sitting between them. CDR1 is SGHVS and CDR2 is FQNEAQ in the germline V gene. This CDR3 is built from 15 residues. CDR3 in DNA: TGTGCCAGCAACCCATCAGGGATGCATTCGGATACGCAGTATTTT. The encoded protein is CASNPSGMHSDTQYF.

This clone was recorded only once. The chain combines TRBV5-4 with TRBJ2-5; a possible D gene is TRBD1 (6 bases). Germline assignment: CDR1 SGHNT and CDR2 YYREEE (reference sequence). V shed 4 bases and J shed 4 bases, with 14 bases lying between them. This CDR3 region has 14 residues. The CDR3 protein is CASSLGTLLETQYF. As DNA, the CDR3 is TGTGCCAGCAGCCTTGGGACATTGCTAGAGACCCAGTACTTC.

The chain employs TRBV5-1 and TRBJ2-5; possibly TRBD2 for D (5 bases). V shed 4 bases and J shed 4 bases, with 11 bases lying between them. Germline CDR1 and CDR2: SGHRS and YFSETQ. The CDR3 runs 13 residues. The CDR3 sequence: CASSPQRTETQYF. The CDR3 bases are TGCGCCAGCAGCCCCCAGCGGACAGAGACCCAGTACTTC.

In the case of this clone: Additional DNA sequences in this sample encode the identical CDR3. The chain joins TRBV30 to TRBJ1-1; D possibly corresponds to TRBD1 (5 bases). This CDR3 region has 13 residues. The germline V gene has CDR1 GTSNPN and CDR2 SVGIG (reference sequence). Deletions cut 2 bases from V and 0 bases from J, with 7 bases between. In nucleotides, the CDR3 is TGTGCCTGGAGTTGGGGCATGAACACTGAAGCTTTCTTT. Protein product: CAWSWGMNTEAFF.